This is a list of T cell receptor beta chains from one sample in a study of T cells in Graves' hyperthyroidism and ophthalmopathy. From the multiplex PCR reads, TCRdb called clonotypes with MiXCR, one entry per CDR3 protein. This repertoire shows 400,000 to 550,000 distinct CDR3 sequences, around an eighth found once; its top ten account for 17%. Input material: blood. All receptors derive from a woman younger than 35 with Graves' hyperthyroidism. Both conserved end residues are trimmed from each CDR3. Each record gives: J gene, V gene, CDR3 protein.

TRBJ2-5,TRBV12-3/TRBV12-4,ASTPGGRETQY
TRBJ2-7,TRBV2,ASSVTGGSEQY
TRBJ2-1,TRBV6-1,ASRGWGNEQF
TRBJ2-2,TRBV7-9,ASRLAAGELF
TRBJ2-3,TRBV7-9,ASRSDRTLTDTQY
TRBJ2-6,TRBV7-7,ASSALPGQGAAGANVLT
TRBJ1-2,TRBV19,ASGRISYT
TRBJ1-2,TRBV7-3,ASSPQPQGTWGGYT
TRBJ1-6,TRBV24-1,ATSTPRGGNNSPLH
TRBJ1-4,TRBV18,ASSPNEKLF
TRBJ2-1,TRBV20-1,SAMTTRQGGNNEQF
TRBJ1-6,TRBV5-1,ASSPLPESGVPLH
TRBJ2-3,TRBV7-3,ASSPTSGRSDTQY
TRBJ1-6,TRBV28,ASSQNRGYSPLH
TRBJ1-1,TRBV11-2,ASGVTPFYTEAF
TRBJ2-5,TRBV27,ASSWAGAAETQY
TRBJ1-2,TRBV20-1,SASNLQGNYGYT
TRBJ2-1,TRBV5-1,ASSLGLAFGEQF
TRBJ2-4,TRBV20-1,SAWPSGWAKNIQY
TRBJ1-6,TRBV12-3/TRBV12-4,ASSGDNNSPLH
TRBJ2-1,TRBV6-1,ASSEVGSALLSSYNEQF
TRBJ2-4,TRBV6-1,ASSRASGSLDIQY
TRBJ2-3,TRBV18,ASSPPLTDTQY
TRBJ2-5,TRBV7-7,ASSLGELAGGTETQY
TRBJ2-1,TRBV4-2,ASSQRGPRDSRQGNEQF
TRBJ2-2,TRBV19,ASSIVSFAGTAPLLRAGELF
TRBJ2-7,TRBV28,ASSLGLTAGGAYEQY
TRBJ2-5,TRBV28,ASSLWPGIQETQY
TRBJ2-1,TRBV4-1,ASSQERASSYNEQF
TRBJ1-5,TRBV5-8,ASSLALTGGKETQPQH
TRBJ2-3,TRBV24-1,ATSDPSGRVTDTQY
TRBJ2-2,TRBV6-1,ASSRLAGGDTGELF
TRBJ2-7,TRBV20-1,SARDPKGGYEQY